The 32 T cell receptor beta chains below were found in one sample sequenced in a study of beta chain features in type 1 diabetes. Every isolated RNA sample was fully reverse transcribed, so sequencing captured expressed TCRB transcripts. Repertoires were generated with immunoSEQ multiplex PCR, while TCRdb's copy carries only in-frame clones and drops some. The sample has roughly 330,000 clones, approximately 10% seen once. Input material: naive CD4+ T cells from blood. The receptors shown here come from a woman aged 30 to 39 in good health.

Only a few counts were recorded for this clone. This chain connects TRBV5-1 to TRBJ2-1; no clear D gene. The CDR3 totals 16 residues. Germline V gene sequence: CDR1 SGHRS, CDR2 YFSETQ. Between the trimmed V and J ends, which lost 0 bases and 0 bases, there was a span of 10 bases. The CDR3 loop is CASSLDGGISYNEQFF. The CDR3 coding sequence is TGCGCCAGCAGCTTGGACGGCGGAATCTCCTACAATGAGCAGTTCTTC.

This clone was seen a few times. This chain links TRBV5-6 with TRBJ2-1, with 12 nucleotides matching TRBD2. V lost 4 bases to trimming and J lost 7 bases; unmatched junction nucleotides: 6. CDR3 length: 15 residues. CDR1 and CDR2 (germline): SGHDT, YYEEEE. CDR3 amino acids: CASSRPSGRGNEQFF. The CDR3 region has the DNA TGTGCCAGCAGCCGGCCTAGCGGGAGGGGTAATGAGCAGTTCTTC.

This clone was counted only a few times. The chain joins TRBV11-1 to TRBJ1-2; D unresolved. Trimming left V 5 bases short and J 9 bases short, with 16 bases between. Germline CDR1 and CDR2: SGHAT and FQDESV (reference sequence). CDR3 length equals 13 residues. The CDR3 DNA sequence: TGTGCCAGCAGCCGCGGTCCCCTTAGGAGCTACACCTTC. As protein: CASSRGPLRSYTF.

The CDR3 DNA follows: TGTGCCAGTAGTAGAGGGCGGGGCACTGAAGCTTTCTTT. The encoded protein is CASSRGRGTEAFF. The rearrangement uses TRBV19 and TRBJ1-1; no clear D gene. Trimming shortened V by 4 bases and J by 4 bases, and 10 bases separated the two germline ends. The CDR3 consists of 13 residues. Germline CDR1 LNHDA, CDR2 SQIVND (reference sequence).

The genes are TRBV28 and TRBJ1-1; perhaps TRBD1 as D (6 bases). The CDR3 is made up of 13 amino acids. Germline assignment: CDR1 MDHEN and CDR2 SYDVKM. The V and J ends lost 7 bases and 1 base respectively, with 10 bases between them. The CDR3 region has the DNA TGTGCCAGCACCGGGGGGCAGAACACTGAAGCTTTCTTT. It codes for CASTGGQNTEAFF.

A few counts support this clone. CDR3 protein: CASSFEKNTGELFF. DNA for the CDR3: TGTGCCAGCAGCTTCGAGAAGAACACCGGGGAGCTGTTTTTT. The chain uses TRBV5-4 and TRBJ2-2; D uncertain. Trimming left V 2 bases short and J 1 base short, with 6 bases between. This CDR3 spans 14 amino acids. In germline, CDR1 is SGHNT, CDR2 YYREEE (reference sequence).

This clone was seen only a few times. The CDR3 loop is CASSLFSGQLYEQYF. CDR3 nucleotide sequence: TGTGCCAGCAGCTTATTCTCGGGACAACTCTACGAGCAGTACTTC. The J gene is TRBJ2-7, the V gene TRBV7-9; possibly TRBD1 for D (6 bases). Trimming took off 2 bases at V and 3 bases at J, with 14 bases between the two ends. The CDR3 sequence is 15 residues long. The germline V gene encodes CDR1 SEHNR and CDR2 FQNEAQ (reference sequence).

This clone has only a few counts. This CDR3 reads CARIPGLAGGANTGELFF. In nucleotides, the CDR3 is TGTGCCAGGATCCCGGGACTAGCGGGAGGCGCGAACACCGGGGAGCTGTTTTTT. The chain joins TRBV27 to TRBJ2-2; 15 nucleotides align to TRBD2. The CDR3 extends over 18 amino acids. V shed 9 bases, J shed 0 bases, and the junction held 8 bases outside the gene matches. In germline, CDR1 is MNHEY, CDR2 SMNVEV (reference sequence).

This chain links TRBV9 with TRBJ2-2, with a weak D call TRBD2 (5 bases). Germline values: CDR1 SGDLS, CDR2 YYNGEE. There are 21 residues in the CDR3. The V gene lost 3 bases and the J gene lost 5 bases, with 32 bases spanning the gap. The CDR3 protein is CASSDPGPKSHLAGGTGELFF. CDR3 nucleotides: TGTGCCAGCAGCGACCCCGGCCCAAAGTCCCACCTAGCCGGCGGGACCGGGGAGCTGTTTTTT.

The chain joins TRBV7-2 to TRBJ2-1, with TRBD2 identical over 10 bases. The CDR3 runs to 16 residues. CDR1 is SGHTA and CDR2 is FQGNSA in the germline V gene. J was trimmed by 12 bases and V by 1 base; bases with no gene match: 12. This CDR3 reads CASSLVWTSGPNGQFF. The CDR3 region has the DNA TGTGCCAGCAGCTTAGTATGGACTAGCGGCCCCAACGGGCAGTTCTTC.

The table lists this clone with a few counts. The chain links TRBV7-9 to TRBJ2-3, with 11 bases identical to TRBD2. The CDR3 length is 17 residues. Losses at the gene ends were 1 base for V and 4 bases for J; bases not matched to a gene: 7. Per the germline V gene, CDR1 is SEHNR and CDR2 is FQNEAQ (reference sequence). CDR3 in DNA: TGTGCCAGCAGCTTAGGGACTAGCGGGTATATGGCAGATACGCAGTATTTT. Its protein product is CASSLGTSGYMADTQYF.

The chain has TRBV2 and TRBJ1-2, with no clear D. The CDR3 length is 13 residues. In germline, CDR1 is SNHLY, CDR2 FYNNEI. Trimming left V 5 bases short and J 4 bases short, with 11 bases between. The chain's CDR3 is CASSLDKAYGYTF. CDR3 DNA sequence: TGTGCCAGCAGTCTTGACAAAGCCTATGGCTACACCTTC.

The chain is built from TRBV11-2 and TRBJ2-2, with D possibly TRBD1 on 6 matching bases. This CDR3 is built from 15 residues. V lost 4 bases to trimming and J lost 5 bases, with 14 bases between them. CDR1 SGHAT and CDR2 FQNNGV come from the germline V gene. The CDR3 coding sequence is TGTGCCAGCAGCTCCGGGTGGGGGCGAACCGGGGAGCTGTTTTTT. The encoded protein is CASSSGWGRTGELFF.

This clone was counted many times. The V and J genes are TRBV4-3 and TRBJ2-1; D unresolved. Per germline, CDR1 LGHNA and CDR2 YSLEER. The CDR3 consists of 13 residues. V dropped 0 bases and J dropped 7 bases, with 7 bases sitting between them. The CDR3 nucleotides are TGCGCCAGCAGCCAAGATCGACTGAATGAGCAGTTCTTC. Translation: CASSQDRLNEQFF.

The CDR3 loop is CASSLDFGDMNTEAFF. The CDR3 nucleotides read TGTGCCAGCAGCTTGGATTTTGGGGACATGAACACTGAAGCTTTCTTT. The rearrangement joins TRBV5-6 to TRBJ1-1, with D tentatively TRBD1 (6 bases). This CDR3 has 16 residues. The germline V gene has CDR1 SGHDT and CDR2 YYEEEE. The ends were cut back, 0 bases at V and 0 bases at J, with 12 bases in the middle.

The J gene is TRBJ2-6, the V gene TRBV28; a possible D gene is TRBD1 (6 bases). Trimming took off 5 bases at V and 4 bases at J, with 12 bases between the two ends. The CDR3 is made up of 15 amino acids. Germline V gene lookup returns CDR1 MDHEN and CDR2 SYDVKM. The CDR3 sequence is CASSPPGAGANVLTF. As DNA, the CDR3 is TGTGCCAGCAGTCCCCCAGGGGCCGGGGCCAACGTCCTGACTTTC.

Only a few counts were recorded for this clone. The chain combines TRBV11-2 with TRBJ2-1; 14 positions agree with TRBD2. The CDR3 runs to 16 residues. The junction had 7 bases not matched to a gene; V was cut back by 5 bases and J by 7 bases. The germline gives CDR1 SGHAT, CDR2 FQNNGV. DNA of the CDR3: TGTGCCAGCAGCGACCCGACTAGCGGGAGGGGTAATGAGCAGTTCTTC. The encoded protein is CASSDPTSGRGNEQFF.

The CDR3, as DNA: TGTGCCAGCAGCTTATTAGAAAACACTGAAGCTTTCTTT. The encoded protein is CASSLLENTEAFF. The V call is TRBV7-9, the J call TRBJ1-1; unclear D gene. Trimming removed 2 bases from V and 2 bases from J, with 6 bases in between. The CDR3 length is 13 residues. Germline V gene sequence: CDR1 SEHNR, CDR2 FQNEAQ (reference sequence).

This clone was seen a handful of times. The V call is TRBV6-5, the J call TRBJ2-7, with TRBD2 matching over 11 bases. CDR1 and CDR2 from the germline V gene are MNHEY and SVGAGI. This CDR3 contains 15 residues. With V trimmed by 6 bases and J by 2 bases, 6 bases remained unmatched. For the CDR3, the DNA is TGTGCCAGCAGCGTCACTAGCGGGAGCCCCTACGAGCAGTACTTC. This translates into CASSVTSGSPYEQYF.

This clone was counted a few times. The DNA of the CDR3 is TGTGCCAGTAGTATACAGGCTACCTCCTACAATGAGCAGTTCTTC. Its translation: CASSIQATSYNEQFF. V gene TRBV19 combines with J gene TRBJ2-1; D not certain. CDR1 LNHDA and CDR2 SQIVND come from the germline V gene (reference sequence). V gave up 2 bases and J gave up 0 bases, with 8 bases separating them. There are 15 residues in the CDR3.

The genes are TRBV5-4 and TRBJ2-7; D ambiguous. There are 15 residues in the CDR3. V lost 4 bases to trimming and J lost 4 bases, with 18 bases between them. Germline assignment: CDR1 SGHNT and CDR2 YYREEE (reference sequence). CDR3 sequence (DNA): TGTGCCAGCAGCCTATCGTGGCGCTCGGAGTACGAGCAGTACTTC. Residues: CASSLSWRSEYEQYF.

This clone showed up just a few times. This rearrangement joins TRBV9 to TRBJ1-1; 9 bases fit TRBD1. Germline-derived CDR1 and CDR2 are SGDLS and YYNGEE. The CDR3 is made up of 14 amino acids. V trimming: 0 bases; J trimming: 6 bases; junction bases outside the gene matches: 3. The CDR3 DNA sequence: TGTGCCAGCAGCGTAGTGACAGGGGGGTCTGAAGCTTTCTTT. It encodes CASSVVTGGSEAFF.

V gene TRBV5-1 combines with J gene TRBJ2-1; TRBD1 might be the D (6 bases). CDR1 and CDR2 (germline): SGHRS, YFSETQ. The CDR3 covers 15 residues. V lost 2 bases and J lost 5, with 14 bases in between. The CDR3 coding sequence is TGCGCCAGCAGCTTCTTCTACAGGGACGACAATGAGCAGTTCTTC. Protein product: CASSFFYRDDNEQFF.

This chain uses TRBV9 with TRBJ1-2; 11 bases match TRBD1. The CDR3 is made up of 13 amino acids. Unmatched junction bases numbered 3, after V lost 3 bases and J lost 8 bases. Germline lookup yields CDR1 SGDLS and CDR2 YYNGEE. The CDR3 region is CASSARDRGGYTF. CDR3 DNA: TGTGCCAGCAGCGCGAGGGACAGGGGGGGCTACACCTTC.

CDR3 region: CASSQEKRGAYEQYF. The CDR3 region has the DNA TGTGCCAGCAGCCAAGAGAAGCGGGGGGCCTACGAGCAGTACTTC. This chain connects TRBV4-2 to TRBJ2-7; 9 positions match TRBD2. This CDR3 has 15 amino acids. V shed 0 bases and J 2 bases; nucleotides not matched to a gene: 2. CDR1 and CDR2 from the germline V gene are LGHNA and YNFKEQ.

Here the CDR3 DNA reads TGTGCCAGCAGCGTTGCGGGACCGCTTAATGAGCAGTTCTTC. Its translation: CASSVAGPLNEQFF. The rearrangement uses TRBV9 and TRBJ2-1; TRBD2 might be the D (6 bases). Trimming took off 2 bases at V and 7 bases at J, with 13 bases between the two ends. Germline V CDR1 and CDR2: SGDLS, YYNGEE. The CDR3 loop spans 14 amino acids.

This clone has just a few counts. The chain is built from TRBV21-1 and TRBJ2-5; TRBD2, as called in the table, went unchecked against the DNA. TRBV21-1 is a known pseudogene. The CDR3 covers 10 residues. CDR3 in DNA: TGTGCCAGCACCTCAGAGACCCAGTACTTC. It is translated as CASTSETQYF.

The sample holds a few counts of this clone. Other DNA variants within this sample encode the same CDR3. The gene calls are TRBV30 and TRBJ2-7; D might be TRBD1 (6 bases). Trimming took off 1 base at V and 4 bases at J, with 8 bases between the two ends. Per the germline V gene, CDR1 is GTSNPN and CDR2 is SVGIG (reference sequence). This CDR3 is built from 12 residues. In DNA form, the CDR3 reads TGTGCCTGGAGTGCTACAGGGTACGAGCAGTACTTC. Protein product: CAWSATGYEQYF.

The chain carries TRBV5-4 and TRBJ1-2, with TRBD1 identical over 9 bases. The V gene end was trimmed by 1 base and the J gene end by 2 bases; junction bases not matched to a gene: 6. The CDR3 is 16 amino acids. Germline CDR1 SGHNT, CDR2 YYREEE (reference sequence). CDR3 DNA sequence: TGTGCCAGCAGCTTGAACCCCGGGACAGGGAACTATGGCTACACCTTC. It yields the protein CASSLNPGTGNYGYTF.

In its sample, this clone was seen a few times. V usage is TRBV7-2 and J usage is TRBJ2-7, with 9 bases that match TRBD2. CDR3 length equals 15 residues. Per the germline V gene, CDR1 is SGHTA and CDR2 is FQGNSA. V gave up 3 bases and J gave up 6 bases; unmatched junction bases: 9. CDR3 loop: CASSFGGLAPLEQYF. The CDR3 DNA reads TGTGCCAGCAGCTTTGGGGGACTAGCCCCACTCGAGCAGTACTTC.

V is TRBV7-9 and J is TRBJ2-7; maybe TRBD1 (5 bases). This CDR3 has 13 residues. V was shortened by 4 bases and J by 6 bases, with 13 bases between the two germline ends. Germline values: CDR1 SEHNR, CDR2 FQNEAQ (reference sequence). CDR3 region: CASSSQQGSEQYF. The CDR3 bases are TGTGCCAGCAGCTCTCAGCAGGGAAGCGAGCAGTACTTC.

This clone was observed a handful of times. V usage is TRBV15 and J usage is TRBJ2-4, with 8 bases fitting TRBD1. Germline V gene data show CDR1 as LNHNV and CDR2 as YYDKDF (reference sequence). The CDR3 is 17 residues long. Losses at the gene ends were 2 bases for V and 7 bases for J; bases not matched to a gene: 13. CDR3: CATSRYGGGTGGNIQYF. The CDR3 DNA is TGTGCCACCAGCAGATATGGAGGGGGGACAGGAGGTAACATTCAGTACTTC. The full variable domain, in which reference TRBV15 and TRBJ2-4 provide the parts outside the CDR3, is DAMVIQNPRYQVTQFGKPVTLSCSQTLNHNVMYWYQQKSSQAPKLLFHYYDKDFNNEADTPDNFQSRRPNTSFCFLDIRSPGLGDTAMYLCATSRYGGGTGGNIQYFGAGTRLSVL.